This TCR beta chain was captured by sequencing in a study of cytomegalovirus exposure and HLA in healthy donors. The CDR3 runs to 14 residues. In germline, CDR1 is SGHTA, CDR2 FQGTGA. Trimming cost V 0 bases and J 4 bases, with 7 bases left between them. Vbeta (60) and Jbeta (13) primers were used in the PCR. Assay used: immunoSEQ multiplex PCR; TCRdb lists only in-frame clones, some missing. The sample carries 130,000 or so clones, over 60% recorded once. With regard to this clone: This sample also contains other DNA sequences that code for the same CDR3.

The rearrangement links TRBV7-3 to TRBJ2-1; D remains unclear. This sequence was found in a woman aged 60-75 years in good health and CMV-seronegative. Material: PBMCs. This chain's CDR3 is CASSLTGGYNEQFF. CDR3 DNA: TGTGCCAGCAGCTTAACCGGCGGTTACAATGAGCAGTTCTTC.